This T cell receptor beta chain came from a study of blood T cells in healthy people across ages (dated by TCRdb to between 2015 and 2017). In the study overall: Template switching captured roughly one uniquely barcoded TCR beta cDNA molecule per two T cells in model experiments. Donors of different ages were randomly distributed across sequencing lanes to avoid experimental bias. The study analyzed two additional independent replicas of 1 million unique cDNA reads from the same blood draw for two donors, one aged 18 to 30 and one aged 80 or older. Age-related changes in TCR beta repertoire diversity were measured in the study by deep sequencing normalized with unique cDNA molecular identifiers. Donors were grouped into four age groups: young (average roughly 16 years), middle-aged (roughly 37), aged (around 60) and long-lived (over 80).

Reading from cysteine to phenylalanine, the CDR3 counts 13 amino acids. The DNA shown is the 39-base CDR3, in frame from base 1. In the case of this clonotype: Its antigen has not been determined. Per-nucleotide qualities are absent, and no much larger clonotype sits a single base away.

Library construction relied on 5' RACE. Data came from an Illumina HiSeq 2500. A second 7 to 11 cycle PCR used a sample-barcoded 5' primer and a J-beta primer mix. A unique molecular identifier was introduced onto each TCR beta cDNA molecule by a template-switch 5' adaptor carrying 12 random nucleotides. Each sample yielded at least 3 million CDR3-containing paired-end reads. The Mint cDNA synthesis kit, primed by a TRBC-specific oligonucleotide, was used to synthesize first-strand cDNA from all RNA. Following uracil-DNA glycosylase treatment, a first 18-cycle PCR with universal primers M1SS and BC2_uni_R was performed on all cDNA. On the authors' methods: Each sample was normalized by randomly selecting 1 million high-quality reads, each carrying a distinct molecular identifier. Instead of being binned into consensus sequences, reads with shared molecular identifiers were discarded. MiTCR, run with a Q25 quality threshold and the strictest error-elimination algorithm, handled CDR3 identification, clonotype clustering and error correction. Lower-bound total TCR beta diversity was estimated with a nonparametric unseen species model using Euler transformation. TCRdb handled the public reads itself, with Q25 trimming in fastp and clone calling in MiXCR, and kept productive beta chains. Each entry is one CDR3 protein sequence, shown with its most common DNA and genes. In this record, the V and J calls reflect TCRdb's handling and not the investigators' own analysis. This sample gives around 800,000 distinct CDR3 sequences in total; 40% to 50% of them show up just once. Jointly, the top ten make up under 20% of the sample.

The donors were roughly 40 Caucasian individuals from Russia, aged roughly 6 to 90 years, who were systemically healthy. Each donor gave approximately 9.3 milliliters of peripheral blood, collected into EDTA-treated Vacutainer tubes. Ficoll-Paque density-gradient centrifugation was used to isolate PBMCs, with at least 7 million per sample. Trizol reagent was used to extract total RNA from the PBMCs, yielding at least 6 micrograms per sample. For every donor, an aliquot of PBMCs went through flow cytometry to measure the percentages of naive CD45RAhigh/CD27high T cells. General conclusions and limits of the study: Compared with the aged group, the long-lived group had more naive CD4+ T cells, fewer expanded clones and increased TCR diversity, suggesting age selection. The CMV infection status of donors was not known, potentially confounding age-related changes in expanded clonotypes. There was a strong correlation between observed TCR beta diversity and the percentage of naive T cells measured by flow cytometry. Estimates of total diversity from one million sequenced T cells were regarded as lower bounds and underestimates. Observed TCR beta diversity per million T cells fell roughly linearly with age, and a significant reduction was already apparent by age roughly 40. Bulk unsorted PBMC profiling prevented conclusive comparison of naive and antigen-experienced compartments.

This TCR derives from a man aged 55 to 70 in good health. The sequencing sample was made of blood. Rearrangement joined TRBV12-3 or TRBV12-4 to TRBJ2-5; too little of a D gene remains to name it. The J call may be faulty, since TRBJ2-7 better matches the DNA end. The CDR3 region has the sequence CASSVQDFYEQYF. In nucleotide form, the sequence is TGTGCCAGCAGTGTTCAAGACTTCTACGAGCAGTACTTC.